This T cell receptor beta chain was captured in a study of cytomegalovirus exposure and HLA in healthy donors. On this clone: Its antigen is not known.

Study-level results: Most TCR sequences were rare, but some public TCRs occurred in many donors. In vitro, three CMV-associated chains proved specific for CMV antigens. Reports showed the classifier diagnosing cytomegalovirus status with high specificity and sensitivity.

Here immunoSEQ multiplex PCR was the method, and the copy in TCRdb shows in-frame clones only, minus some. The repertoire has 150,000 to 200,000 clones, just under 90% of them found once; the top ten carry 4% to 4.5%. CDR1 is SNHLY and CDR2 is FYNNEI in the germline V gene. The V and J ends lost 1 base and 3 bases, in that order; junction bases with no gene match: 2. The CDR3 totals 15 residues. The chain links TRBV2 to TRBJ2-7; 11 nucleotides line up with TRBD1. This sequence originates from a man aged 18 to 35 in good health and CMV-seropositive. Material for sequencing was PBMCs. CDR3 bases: TGTGCCAGCAGTGAAGGGACAGGGGGCTACTACGAGCAGTACTTC. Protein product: CASSEGTGGYYEQYF.